This record covers a single T cell receptor (beta chain). Its antigen is undetermined. The entry originates in a study of T-cell reconstitution after alpha-beta-depleted transplantation in children. General study points: Some patients showed high day-60 TCRbeta diversity, which derived from surviving recipient T cells and thymic progenitors.

Molecular barcoding with unique molecular identifiers was used for the TCRbeta library. TCRdb reprocessed the PCR reads with MiXCR, giving one entry per CDR3 protein. The repertoire includes about 350,000 distinct CDR3 sequences, roughly 17% of them detected once, and about 41% sits in the top ten. The receptor was isolated from a male patient aged 2-10 years who had a stem cell transplant for acute lymphoblastic leukemia, so the T cells may come from the graft donor. Here the sequenced sample was PBMCs, mostly from graft donor cells, taken 360 days after TCRalphabeta/CD19-depleted stem cell transplant.

CDR3 sequence (DNA): TGCAGTGCTAGGTCTGCGGCCGAACTGTTTTTT. Translation: CSARSAAELFF. The chain carries TRBV20-1 and TRBJ1-4; D call uncertain. The germline CDR1 and CDR2 sequences are DFQATT and SNEGSKA (reference sequence). V lost 3 bases to trimming and J lost 12 bases, with 11 bases between them. CDR3 length equals 11 residues.